The 10 T cell receptor beta chains in this list originate from one sample, sequenced in a study of Ad26.COV2.S vaccination and SARS-CoV-2 variants. Assay used: immunoSEQ multiplex PCR; TCRdb lists only in-frame clones, some missing. The sample has roughly 350,000 clones; about 85% are singletons. The treatment is: some 20 received Ad26.COV2.S at low or high dose, single or two shots; five or six received placebo; per-sample allocation not given. Samples came from day 63 after the first vaccine or placebo injection. This material consisted of peripheral blood, taken in a trial of Ad26.COV2.S vaccine versus placebo. The receptor source for this set is a person aged 18-65 years who received the Ad26.COV2.S COVID-19 vaccine or a placebo.

The sample holds one count of this clone. This chain connects TRBV7-2 to TRBJ1-1, with TRBD1 matching over 9 bases. Unmatched junction bases numbered 5, after V lost 2 bases and J lost 7 bases. CDR1 is SGHTA, CDR2 FQGNSA, per germline. The CDR3 totals 14 residues. The CDR3 DNA reads TGTGCCAGCAGCTTACGACAGGGGGTTTATGAAGCTTTCTTT. Translated, it gives CASSLRQGVYEAFF.

The table lists this clone with a count of one. This chain uses TRBV5-1 with TRBJ1-6; perhaps TRBD1 as D (6 bases). CDR3 length equals 15 residues. Between the trimmed V and J ends, which lost 2 bases and 8 bases, there was a span of 14 bases. The V gene's germline CDR1 is SGHRS and CDR2 YFSETQ. The CDR3 coding sequence is TGCGCCAGCAGCTTAATAGGAGGGGGTGATTCACCCCTCCACTTT. Amino acid sequence: CASSLIGGGDSPLHF. Based on the CDR3 plus reference TRBV5-1 and TRBJ1-6, the full variable domain is KAGVTQTPRYLIKTRGQQVTLSCSPISGHRSVSWYQQTPGQGLQFLFEYFSETQRNKGNFPGRFSGRQFSNSRSEMNVSTLELGDSALYLCASSLIGGGDSPLHFGNGTRLTVT.

CDR3 DNA: TGTGCCAGCAGTTATACAGGGGGGTCCTACGAGCAGTACTTC. Its protein is CASSYTGGSYEQYF. The chain is built from TRBV7-3 and TRBJ2-7; 8 bases match TRBD1. CDR3 length: 14 amino acids. From germline, CDR1 is SGHTA and CDR2 FQGTGA. Losses at the gene ends were 6 bases for V and 1 base for J; bases not matched to a gene: 5.

This clone was counted a few times. The genes are TRBV6-5 and TRBJ1-1; D is uncertain. The CDR3 has 15 amino acids. The germline V gene encodes CDR1 MNHEY and CDR2 SVGAGI. Trimming removed 0 bases from V and 6 bases from J, with 14 bases in between. As DNA, the CDR3 is TGTGCCAGCAGTTACTCGAAAGGGCGGGCTGCTGAAGCTTTCTTT. Translation: CASSYSKGRAAEAFF.

The genes are TRBV5-1 and TRBJ2-3; perhaps TRBD2 as D (6 bases). V lost 6 bases, J lost 7 bases, and 18 bases lay in between. The CDR3 totals 14 residues. Germline CDR1 SGHRS, CDR2 YFSETQ. The CDR3 DNA reads as TGCGCCAGCACCGGAGGGCCCCCCATGAATACGCAGTATTTT. Translation: CASTGGPPMNTQYF.

In its sample, this clone was seen many times. The same CDR3 also results from other DNA sequences found in this sample. V gene TRBV11-2 combines with J gene TRBJ2-7; D unresolved. CDR1 is SGHAT and CDR2 is FQNNGV in the germline V gene. The CDR3 runs 11 residues. V gave up 5 bases and J gave up 1 base, with 3 bases separating them. The CDR3 sequence: CASSPSYEQYF. Written as DNA, the CDR3 is TGTGCCAGCAGCCCATCCTACGAGCAGTACTTC. Filled out from reference TRBV11-2 and TRBJ2-7, the complete variable domain reads EAGVAQSPRYKIIEKRQSVAFWCNPISGHATLYWYQQILGQGPKLLIQFQNNGVVDDSQLPKDRFSAERLKGVDSTLKIQPAKLEDSAVYLCASSPSYEQYFGPGTRLTVT.

The V call is TRBV7-2, the J call TRBJ2-2; D remains ambiguous. Germline V gives CDR1 SGHTA, CDR2 FQGNSA. V lost 5 bases and J 0 bases, leaving 4 bases between the germline ends. The CDR3 extends over 13 amino acids. In nucleotides, the CDR3 is TGTGCCAGCAGCGCCTCGAACACCGGGGAGCTGTTTTTT. Residues: CASSASNTGELFF.

The chain carries TRBV28 and TRBJ2-1; D remains unclear. The germline V and J ends were trimmed by 6 bases and 0 bases, with 12 bases remaining between them. This CDR3 region has 15 residues. The germline gives CDR1 MDHEN, CDR2 SYDVKM. The CDR3 is CASSLQIFSYNEQFF. The CDR3 nucleotides are TGTGCCAGCAGCCTGCAAATCTTCTCCTACAATGAGCAGTTCTTC.

This rearrangement joins TRBV10-3 to TRBJ1-6; D ambiguous. Germline V gives CDR1 ENHRY, CDR2 SYGVKD. The CDR3 totals 13 residues. V dropped 7 bases and J dropped 7 bases, with 11 bases sitting between them. CDR3 residues: CAITTDPNSPLHF. As DNA, the CDR3 is TGTGCCATCACTACGGATCCCAATTCACCCCTCCACTTT.

The V gene is TRBV5-4, the J gene TRBJ2-1, with D hard to call. This CDR3 contains 15 residues. Germline V gene data show CDR1 as SGHNT and CDR2 as YYREEE (reference sequence). The V and J ends lost 0 bases and 9 bases respectively, with 16 bases between them. This CDR3 reads CASSLGGPMPSEQFF. Written as DNA, the CDR3 is TGTGCCAGCAGCTTGGGAGGTCCAATGCCCAGTGAGCAGTTCTTC.